The 14 T cell receptor beta chains reported below all come from one sample, sequenced in a study of regulatory T cells in long-lasting Graves disease. Time point of the sample: newly diagnosed GD, antithyroid drugs for less than 3 months. With RNA extracted from PBMCs as input, the TCR library was made. Investigators prepared the TCR beta libraries by applying iRepertoire HTBI primers and Arm-PCR of CDR3 regions. TCRdb re-called the multiplex PCR reads with MiXCR, one entry per CDR3 protein. The sample lists more than 300,000 distinct CDR3 sequences, roughly 15% occurring once. These data were also filed under a second study, of T cells in Graves' hyperthyroidism and ophthalmopathy.

Sequences were derived from peripheral blood mononuclear cells (PBMCs), sampled at new diagnosis, from a patient treated with antithyroid drugs. The receptors come from a woman aged 18-35 years with Graves disease.

There are many counts of this clonotype. The rearrangement links TRBV27 to TRBJ2-7; 12 bases map to TRBD2. CDR1 is MNHEY, CDR2 SMNVEV, per germline (reference sequence). CDR3 length: 14 amino acids. Trimming took 5 bases from V and 3 from J; bases not matched to a gene: 2. The CDR3 sequence is CASSRLAGVYEQYF. CDR3 DNA: TGTGCCAGCAGTCGACTAGCGGGAGTCTACGAGCAGTACTTC.

This clonotype was seen only a few times. The chain carries TRBV27 and TRBJ1-2, with unresolved D. The CDR3 runs to 15 residues. The V end lost 2 bases, the J end lost 8 bases, and 18 bases lay between the germline ends. Germline V gene lookup returns CDR1 MNHEY and CDR2 SMNVEV (reference sequence). CDR3: CASSLASGTPAGYTF. The CDR3 bases are TGTGCCAGCAGTTTAGCCTCAGGTACCCCAGCGGGCTACACCTTC.

This clonotype was seen a few times. The chain employs TRBV29-1 and TRBJ2-1; 8 bases are a match to TRBD2. The trim removed 0 bases at V and 2 bases at J, leaving 6 bases unmatched. CDR3 length: 16 residues. Looked up from germline, CDR1 is SQVTM and CDR2 is ANQGSEA. The CDR3 nucleotides read TGCAGCGTTGAAGACACAGCGGGAGTCCCCTACAATGAGCAGTTCTTC. It translates to CSVEDTAGVPYNEQFF.

This clonotype was observed many times. The chain employs TRBV5-1 and TRBJ2-2; weak D call: TRBD2 (5 bases). Deletions cut 1 base from V and 8 bases from J, with 15 bases between. The germline CDR1 and CDR2 sequences are SGHRS and YFSETQ. The CDR3 length is 15 residues. The CDR3 DNA reads as TGCGCCAGCAGCTTGTGGTTGGGGAGTTCGGGGGAGCTGTTTTTT. This gives the protein CASSLWLGSSGELFF. Drawing the rest from reference TRBV5-1 and TRBJ2-2, the complete variable domain is KAGVTQTPRYLIKTRGQQVTLSCSPISGHRSVSWYQQTPGQGLQFLFEYFSETQRNKGNFPGRFSGRQFSNSRSEMNVSTLELGDSALYLCASSLWLGSSGELFFGEGSRLTVL.

The sample holds many counts of this clonotype. This chain links TRBV11-2 with TRBJ2-7; D is possibly TRBD2 (5 bases). Germline assignment: CDR1 SGHAT and CDR2 FQNNGV. Deletions cut 0 bases from V and 2 bases from J, with 11 bases between. The CDR3 loop spans 15 amino acids. In DNA, the CDR3 is TGTGCCAGCAGCTTAGAGGCTTCTAGCACCTACGAGCAGTACTTC. Amino acid sequence: CASSLEASSTYEQYF.

There are a few counts of this clonotype. A clone one base away is much larger, so this may be a read error. The chain recombines TRBV12-5 with TRBJ2-5; D ambiguous. CDR3 length equals 13 residues. Germline V gives CDR1 LGHNT, CDR2 FRNRAP. The V and J ends lost 11 bases and 7 bases respectively, with 20 bases between them. CDR3: CAAQRAREVTQYF. The CDR3 nucleotides read TGTGCTGCCCAGCGAGCGAGAGAAGTGACCCAGTACTTC.

This clonotype was counted ten times or more. This chain links TRBV3-1 with TRBJ1-6; tentatively, D is TRBD1 (5 bases). Germline V gene lookup returns CDR1 LGHDT and CDR2 YNNKEL (reference sequence). V was shortened by 1 base and J by 10 bases, with 11 bases between the two germline ends. The CDR3 loop spans 14 amino acids. CDR3 amino acids: CASSQAQGRSPLHF. The CDR3 bases are TGTGCCAGCAGCCAAGCCCAGGGAAGGTCACCCCTCCACTTT.

Only a few counts were recorded for this clonotype. The J gene is TRBJ2-1, the V gene TRBV6-2 or TRBV6-3; 7 bases agree with TRBD1. The CDR3 is 13 residues long. The J segment lost 9 bases and the V segment lost 8 bases, leaving 10 bases of the junction unmatched. The germline CDR1 and CDR2 sequences are MNHEY and SVGEGT. CDR3 residues: CASLDREVAEQFF. The CDR3 nucleotides are TGTGCCAGCCTCGACAGGGAAGTTGCTGAGCAGTTCTTC.

Comment on this clonotype: At one of its ends the junction is not consistent with the germline gene, which may arise from a read error. The chain uses TRBV3-1 and TRBJ2-7; 8 positions agree with TRBD2. This CDR3 region has 18 residues. Germline CDR1 LGHDT, CDR2 YNNKEL (reference sequence). The CDR3 protein is CAISEECTSGKAFYEQYF. The CDR3 coding sequence is TGTGCCATCAGCGAAGAGTGTACTAGCGGAAAAGCCTTCTACGAGCAGTACTTC.

The J gene is TRBJ2-4, the V gene TRBV2, with 9 positions matching TRBD2. CDR3 length: 18 amino acids. V was clipped by 2 bases and J by 0 bases; unmatched bases: 8. Germline lookup yields CDR1 SNHLY and CDR2 FYNNEI. The CDR3 protein is CASSELAGQKVAKNIQYF. DNA for the CDR3: TGTGCCAGCAGTGAACTAGCGGGACAAAAAGTAGCCAAAAACATTCAGTACTTC.

This clonotype has ten or more counts. The chain combines TRBV2 with TRBJ2-1; 10 positions match TRBD2. Germline V gene data show CDR1 as SNHLY and CDR2 as FYNNEI. After removal of 4 bases from V and 2 bases from J, the junction contained 5 bases not matched to a gene. The CDR3 has 16 amino acids. The CDR3 DNA reads TGTGCCAGCAGTGTAGGGACTAGCGAGCCCTACAATGAGCAGTTCTTC. Its translation is CASSVGTSEPYNEQFF.

This clonotype was counted only a few times. V and J are TRBV20-1 and TRBJ2-7; tentatively, D is TRBD1 or TRBD2 (6 bases each). The germline V gene encodes CDR1 DFQATT and CDR2 SNEGSKA (reference sequence). V lost 5 bases, J lost 4 bases, and 18 bases lay in between. The CDR3 covers 14 residues. CDR3 DNA: TGCAGTGCTGTGAAGGGTGGCGGGACATACGAGCAGTACTTC. The encoded protein is CSAVKGGGTYEQYF.

Only one count was recorded for this clonotype. The CDR3 DNA reads TGTGCCAGCAGTTTTCGACAGGGAGGGGGCTACACCTTC. This encodes CASSFRQGGGYTF. The chain has TRBV12-3 or TRBV12-4 and TRBJ1-2, with 7 bases identical to TRBD1. The CDR3 runs to 13 residues. With 3 bases clipped from V and 8 bases from J, the junction kept 6 bases outside the gene matches.

This clonotype was counted ten times or more. This chain joins TRBV2 and TRBJ2-1; maybe TRBD2 (5 bases). The V and J ends lost 3 bases and 8 bases respectively, with 11 bases between them. CDR3 length: 13 residues. CDR1 SNHLY and CDR2 FYNNEI come from the germline V gene. The CDR3 sequence is CASSDSVSDEQFF. The CDR3 bases are TGTGCCAGCAGTGATTCGGTTAGCGATGAGCAGTTCTTC. The complete variable domain, with remaining parts taken from reference TRBV2 and TRBJ2-1, reads EPEVTQTPSHQVTQMGQEVILRCVPISNHLYFYWYRQILGQKVEFLVSFYNNEISEKSEIFDDQFSVERPDGSNFTLKIRSTKLEDSAMYFCASSDSVSDEQFFGPGTRLTVL.